The sequence of this T cell receptor (beta chain) was determined in a study of cytomegalovirus exposure and HLA in healthy donors. Notes on the study in general: The study recorded 160 or so TCR beta chains that were cytomegalovirus-associated. In all likelihood, a cluster of highly shared sequence variants was a sequencing artifact.

Of note for this clone: Its antigen is as yet unknown.

The germline V gene has CDR1 MDHEN and CDR2 SYDVKM. V was clipped by 6 bases and J by 6 bases; unmatched bases: 5. The CDR3 runs to 14 residues. Primers: 60 Vbeta forward and 13 Jbeta reverse. Method: immunoSEQ multiplex PCR; TCRdb's copy keeps in-frame clones and lacks some. Found here are 95,000 to 100,000 clones, around three quarters of them singletons; the top ten hold roughly 17%. These donors counted as nominally healthy when sampled, but unrecorded immune exposures were likely. This clonotype was sampled from a man in his sixties in good health and CMV-seropositive. Material: PBMCs. The chain is built from TRBV28 and TRBJ2-1; 10 nucleotides align to TRBD2. Here the CDR3 reads CASRTGTSANEQFF. The CDR3 DNA is TGTGCCAGCAGGACCGGGACTAGCGCCAATGAGCAGTTCTTC.